What follows describes a single T cell receptor (beta chain). Its antigen is unknown. The sample is drawn from a study of radiation and T cells in renal cell carcinoma. Study-wide findings and caveats: Top tumor clonotypes rose in blood 2 weeks post-radiation, then contracted. Without pretreatment biopsies, baseline tumor clonotype presence was undetermined.

Sequencing used immunoSEQ multiplex PCR; TCRdb keeps in-frame clones, though not all of them. This sample has tens of thousands of clones, with 60% to 85% found just once. Described time point: baseline pretreatment blood. Treatment noted: 15 Gy SBRT to primary tumor, nephrectomy 4 weeks later. Serial blood draws occurred at baseline and 2 and 4 weeks post-SBRT. Germline CDR1 and CDR2: SGHNT and YYREEE (reference sequence). Trimming removed 4 bases from V and 1 base from J; junction bases left unmatched: 3. The length of the CDR3 is 18 residues. The source was blood, collected from a patient whose treatment included radiotherapy and nephrectomy. This TCR came from a man between 60 and 75 years old with renal cell carcinoma. The chain joins TRBV5-4 to TRBJ2-6; 15 bases agree with TRBD2. The DNA for the CDR3 is TGTGCCAGCAGCCCGGGACTAGCGGGAGGTTCTGGGGCCAACGTCCTGACTTTC. This encodes CASSPGLAGGSGANVLTF.